Each of the 15 T cell receptor beta chains below was sequenced from the same sample in a study of cytomegalovirus exposure and HLA in healthy donors. The PCR employed 60 Vbeta primers together with 13 Jbeta primers. Clones were sequenced by immunoSEQ multiplex PCR, and TCRdb holds only the in-frame ones, with some missing. The sample yields roughly 230,000 clones, roughly 78% seen once. Input material: PBMCs. These receptors were taken from a boy aged 10-17 years in good health and CMV-seronegative.

The chain recombines TRBV27 with TRBJ2-7; 12 nucleotides align to TRBD2. This CDR3 is built from 17 residues. The germline V gene encodes CDR1 MNHEY and CDR2 SMNVEV (reference sequence). J lost 3 bases, V lost 3 bases, and 9 bases had no gene match. CDR3 protein: CASSLAFGLAGHYEQYF. CDR3 nucleotides: TGTGCCAGCAGTTTGGCTTTCGGACTAGCGGGGCACTACGAGCAGTACTTC.

The chain links TRBV11-3 to TRBJ2-7, with 9 positions matching TRBD1. Trimming took 5 bases from V and 5 from J; bases not matched to a gene: 4. CDR1 and CDR2 from the germline V gene are SGHNT and YENEEA. The CDR3 sequence is 13 residues long. The DNA for the CDR3 is TGTGCCAGCAGCGGACAGGGGCCCAACGAGCAGTACTTC. Amino acids: CASSGQGPNEQYF.

The chain employs TRBV18 and TRBJ2-5; perhaps TRBD1 as D (5 bases). Gene TRBJ2-7 matches the end of the DNA better, so the J call may be wrong. The CDR3 length is 13 residues. The germline V gene has CDR1 KGHSH and CDR2 LQKENI. CDR3 nucleotide sequence: TGTGCCAGCTCGCGTGACCAGGGCTACGAGCAGTACTTC. Protein: CASSRDQGYEQYF.

The table lists this clone with a few counts. The chain carries TRBV7-8 and TRBJ1-2, with 7 bases aligning to TRBD1. Germline V gene lookup returns CDR1 SGHVS and CDR2 FQNEAQ. The trim removed 0 bases at V and 4 bases at J, leaving 11 bases unmatched. The CDR3 spans 17 residues. The DNA for the CDR3 is TGTGCCAGCAGCTTAGCGCTAAGCACAGGGGCGGTCTATGGCTACACCTTC. Encoded protein: CASSLALSTGAVYGYTF. The full variable domain, in which reference TRBV7-8 and TRBJ1-2 provide the parts outside the CDR3, is GAGVSQSPRYKVAKRGQDVALRCDPISGHVSLFWYQQALGQGPEFLTYFQNEAQLDKSGLPSDRFFAERPEGSVSTLKIQRTQQEDSAVYLCASSLALSTGAVYGYTFGSGTRLTVV.

This CDR3 reads CASSLGGVRSSYEQYF. In DNA, the CDR3 is TGTGCCAGCAGCTTAGGTGGAGTCCGATCCTCCTACGAGCAGTACTTC. V and J are TRBV7-8 and TRBJ2-7; the D is unclear. The CDR3 runs to 16 residues. The V and J ends lost 1 base and 0 bases respectively, with 13 bases between them. Germline lookup yields CDR1 SGHVS and CDR2 FQNEAQ. The full variable domain, in which reference TRBV7-8 and TRBJ2-7 provide the parts outside the CDR3, is GAGVSQSPRYKVAKRGQDVALRCDPISGHVSLFWYQQALGQGPEFLTYFQNEAQLDKSGLPSDRFFAERPEGSVSTLKIQRTQQEDSAVYLCASSLGGVRSSYEQYFGPGTRLTVT.

This chain joins TRBV5-6 and TRBJ2-3; possible D gene TRBD1, 7 bases. The CDR3 spans 16 residues. The V end was cut by 4 bases, the J end by 1 base, with 16 bases between. CDR1 SGHDT and CDR2 YYEEEE come from the germline V gene. CDR3 in DNA: TGTGCCAGCAGCGTGAGGAGGGGGCAAGGCACAGATACGCAGTATTTT. Amino acid sequence: CASSVRRGQGTDTQYF. The entire variable domain, with the rest obtained from reference TRBV5-6 and TRBJ2-3, is as follows: DAGVTQSPTHLIKTRGQQVTLRCSPKSGHDTVSWYQQALGQGPQFIFQYYEEEERQRGNFPDRFSGHQFPNYSSELNVNALLLGDSALYLCASSVRRGQGTDTQYFGPGTRLTVL.

This chain connects TRBV29-1 to TRBJ1-1, with D unresolved. The CDR3 runs to 10 residues. CDR1 is SQVTM, CDR2 ANQGSEA, per germline. V shed 4 bases and J shed 7 bases, with 7 bases lying between them. The CDR3 loop is CSVVGGEAFF. The CDR3 DNA reads as TGCAGCGTTGTGGGAGGTGAAGCTTTCTTT.

The V and J genes are TRBV27 and TRBJ2-7, with D tentatively TRBD2 (6 bases). Per the germline V gene, CDR1 is MNHEY and CDR2 is SMNVEV (reference sequence). The CDR3 contains 16 residues. V was cut by 5 bases and J by 0 bases, with 17 bases left in between. CDR3 nucleotides: TGTGCCAGCAGTCCATCAATCGGGGGACTCTCCTACGAGCAGTACTTC. This codes for CASSPSIGGLSYEQYF.

The chain couples TRBV7-9 to TRBJ1-1, with D unresolved. This CDR3 is 13 amino acids long. Germline CDR1 and CDR2: SEHNR and FQNEAQ (reference sequence). V was cut by 6 bases and J by 1 base, with 9 bases left in between. The CDR3 region has the DNA TGTGCCAGCAGACGGTCCGGGAACACTGAAGCTTTCTTT. Protein: CASRRSGNTEAFF.

V usage is TRBV4-2 and J usage is TRBJ1-4; D perhaps matches TRBD1 (5 bases). CDR1 and CDR2 (germline): LGHNA, YNFKEQ. This CDR3 is built from 15 residues. V was shortened by 1 base and J by 7 bases, with 13 bases between the two germline ends. In DNA form, the CDR3 reads TGTGCCAGCAGCCAAGGGGGTCAGGGTGGTGAAAAACTGTTTTTT. It encodes CASSQGGQGGEKLFF.

This clone was detected a few times. The gene calls are TRBV5-5 and TRBJ2-4; 8 bases align to TRBD2. Germline loops: CDR1 SGHKS, CDR2 YYEKEE (reference sequence). V was clipped by 2 bases and J by 6 bases; unmatched bases: 10. This CDR3 is built from 16 residues. The CDR3 spells CASSFRGGTPGNIQYF. The CDR3 DNA reads as TGTGCCAGCAGCTTCCGGGGGGGTACCCCGGGAAACATTCAGTACTTC.

The rearrangement joins TRBV2 to TRBJ2-5, with D possibly being TRBD2 (6 bases). The CDR3 is 15 residues long. The V gene's germline CDR1 is SNHLY and CDR2 FYNNEI. Trimming took 3 bases from V and 2 from J, leaving 13 bases between them. The CDR3: CASSDQDYLQETQYF. CDR3 DNA: TGTGCCAGCAGTGATCAGGACTACCTTCAAGAGACCCAGTACTTC.

This clone was recorded a few times. The rearrangement joins TRBV20-1 to TRBJ2-7, with D possibly matching TRBD1 (6 bases). Per the germline V gene, CDR1 is DFQATT and CDR2 is SNEGSKA (reference sequence). This CDR3 comprises 11 residues. Trimming took 3 bases from V and 6 from J, leaving 9 bases between them. CDR3 sequence: CSASRGFEQYF. The CDR3 DNA reads TGCAGTGCTAGCAGGGGTTTCGAGCAGTACTTC.

This sequence joins TRBV4-1 and TRBJ1-1, with TRBD1 matching over 10 bases. This CDR3 is 16 amino acids long. Germline-derived CDR1 and CDR2 are MGHRA and YSYEKL. The junction had 11 bases not matched to a gene; V was cut back by 3 bases and J by 7 bases. CDR3 coding DNA: TGCGCCAGCAGCCATCCCCGCACCGGGACAGGGGTTGAAGCTTTCTTT. Residues: CASSHPRTGTGVEAFF.

The chain is built from TRBV12-5 and TRBJ2-1, with TRBD2 as a possible D gene (6 bases). Germline V gene data show CDR1 as LGHNT and CDR2 as FRNRAP. This CDR3 has 15 amino acids. V gave up 6 bases and J gave up 0 bases, with 12 bases separating them. Here the CDR3 DNA reads TGTGCTAGTGGGGAGGGTCAAAGCTCCTACAATGAGCAGTTCTTC. Its translation: CASGEGQSSYNEQFF. Combining the CDR3 with reference TRBV12-5 and TRBJ2-1 gives the whole variable domain DARVTQTPRHKVTEMGQEVTMRCQPILGHNTVFWYRQTMMQGLELLAYFRNRAPLDDSGMPKDRFSAEMPDATLATLKIQPSEPRDSAVYFCASGEGQSSYNEQFFGPGTRLTVL.